These 29 T cell receptor beta chains came from one sample sequenced in a study of blood T cell repertoires in COVID-19. Measured with immunoSEQ multiplex PCR; TCRdb has only the in-frame clones, and not every one. The sample has about 15,000 clones, about 90% seen once. Sequencing used peripheral blood. All receptors come from a human donor in a cohort sampled during active COVID-19.

The V and J genes are TRBV19 and TRBJ2-5; a weak D match, TRBD1 (6 bases). V lost 6 bases and J lost 2, with 13 bases in between. Germline V gene data show CDR1 as LNHDA and CDR2 as SQIVND (reference sequence). The CDR3 sequence is 14 residues long. The CDR3 reads CASRKSDRQETQYF. DNA of the CDR3: TGTGCCAGTAGGAAGTCCGACAGGCAAGAGACCCAGTACTTC.

The CDR3 DNA follows: TGTGCCAGCAGCTGGGACATCTCCTACGAGCAGTACTTC. Its translation is CASSWDISYEQYF. The rearrangement joins TRBV12-3 or TRBV12-4 to TRBJ2-7; D may be TRBD1 (6 bases). CDR3 size: 13 residues. V lost 6 bases and J lost 0, with 9 bases in between.

The V and J genes are TRBV6-5 and TRBJ1-4; tentatively, D is TRBD1 (6 bases). V was clipped by 5 bases and J by 6 bases, with 16 bases between them. The V gene's germline CDR1 is MNHEY and CDR2 SVGAGI. This CDR3 is 15 amino acids long. The DNA for the CDR3 is TGTGCCAGCAGTACGAGGACAGAGTTCTATGAAAAACTGTTTTTT. It translates to CASSTRTEFYEKLFF.

J is TRBJ2-4 and V is TRBV28, with D perhaps matching TRBD2 (5 bases). The CDR3 totals 15 residues. From germline, CDR1 is MDHEN and CDR2 SYDVKM. V was clipped by 2 bases and J by 3 bases, with 11 bases between them. The CDR3 region has the DNA TGTGCCAGCAGTTTAAGTAGCGCCGGCAAAAACATTCAGTACTTC. Its protein is CASSLSSAGKNIQYF.

V and J are TRBV2 and TRBJ2-1, with 8 positions matching TRBD2. Trimming at V came to 6 bases and at J to 3 bases, leaving 4 bases not matched to a gene. This CDR3 has 14 residues. The germline V gene encodes CDR1 SNHLY and CDR2 FYNNEI. Written as DNA, the CDR3 is TGTGCCAGCAGAAGCGGGGGCCTCTACAATGAGCAGTTCTTC. It translates to CASRSGGLYNEQFF.

The rearrangement joins TRBV21-1 to TRBJ2-7; the table gives TRBD1 as D, unverified against the DNA. TRBV21-1 is recorded as a pseudogene. The CDR3 consists of 15 residues. CDR3 nucleotides: TGTGCCAGCAGCAACCCCGGGACAGGGAACCACGAGCAGTACTTC. Protein sequence: CASSNPGTGNHEQYF.

The CDR3 bases are TGTGCCAGCAGTTCGAGTAGCAGGGAACCCCCCTGGGAGCTGTTTTTT. Its protein is CASSSSSREPPWELFF. The chain carries TRBV5-8 and TRBJ2-2, with D tentatively TRBD1 (5 bases). V was trimmed by 5 bases and J by 9 bases, leaving 23 bases between them. CDR1 SGHTS and CDR2 YDEGEE come from the germline V gene. This CDR3 is built from 16 residues.

This clone was detected once. This chain joins TRBV4-1 and TRBJ1-2, with D possibly matching TRBD1 (6 bases). With 5 bases removed from V and 3 bases from J, the gap between germline ends came to 16 bases. Germline CDR1 MGHRA, CDR2 YSYEKL. This CDR3 comprises 15 residues. Here the CDR3 reads CASSTWEGGDYGYTF. DNA of the CDR3: TGCGCCAGCAGCACCTGGGAGGGGGGAGACTATGGCTACACCTTC.

The CDR3 DNA sequence: TGTGCCAGCAGCCTTGGGACTTCTAGCACAGATACGCAGTATTTT. Translating it yields CASSLGTSSTDTQYF. The chain recombines TRBV3-1 (or the pseudogene TRBV3-2) with TRBJ2-3; a possible D gene is TRBD2 (6 bases). The CDR3 length is 15 residues. CDR1 and CDR2 (germline): LGHDT, YNNKEL (reference sequence). Trimming left V 4 bases short and J 0 bases short, with 11 bases between.

The chain joins TRBV19 to TRBJ1-2, with TRBD1 matching over 9 bases. Germline V gives CDR1 LNHDA, CDR2 SQIVND (reference sequence). After removal of 9 bases from V and 3 bases from J, the junction contained 5 bases not matched to a gene. This CDR3 spans 13 amino acids. The CDR3 DNA sequence: TGTGCCAGCACGGACAGGGGAGACTATGGCTACACCTTC. Its protein product is CASTDRGDYGYTF.

This rearrangement joins TRBV7-9 to TRBJ1-5, with D maybe TRBD1 (5 bases). CDR1 SEHNR and CDR2 FQNEAQ come from the germline V gene (reference sequence). V lost 0 bases, J lost 7 bases, and 19 bases lay in between. This CDR3 is built from 17 residues. CDR3 sequence reads: CASSLAPGGGIGQPQHF. In nucleotides, the CDR3 is TGTGCCAGCAGCTTAGCGCCTGGGGGGGGGATCGGCCAGCCCCAGCATTTT. The full variable domain, completed using reference TRBV7-9 and TRBJ1-5, is DTGVSQNPRHKITKRGQNVTFRCDPISEHNRLYWYRQTLGQGPEFLTYFQNEAQLEKSRLLSDRFSAERPKGSFSTLEIQRTEQGDSAMYLCASSLAPGGGIGQPQHFGDGTRLSIL.

In this sample, this clone turned up a few times. This rearrangement joins TRBV4-2 to TRBJ2-7, with 8 bases fitting TRBD2. Germline V gives CDR1 LGHNA, CDR2 YNFKEQ. The trim removed 4 bases at V and 3 bases at J, leaving 8 bases unmatched. The CDR3 extends over 15 amino acids. The CDR3 is CASSRKGLDDYEQYF. In DNA form, the CDR3 reads TGTGCCAGCAGCCGGAAGGGACTAGATGACTACGAGCAGTACTTC.

The chain uses TRBV18 and TRBJ2-3, with D possibly matching TRBD1 (5 bases). Between the trimmed V and J ends, which lost 0 bases and 2 bases, there was a span of 9 bases. The germline V gene encodes CDR1 KGHSH and CDR2 LQKENI. The CDR3 contains 15 residues. CDR3 DNA: TGTGCCAGCTCACCACCGAACAGGTACACAGATACGCAGTATTTT. Translated: CASSPPNRYTDTQYF. The complete variable domain, with remaining parts taken from reference TRBV18 and TRBJ2-3, reads NAGVMQNPRHLVRRRGQEARLRCSPMKGHSHVYWYRQLPEEGLKFMVYLQKENIIDESGMPKERFSAEFPKEGPSILRIQQVVRGDSAAYFCASSPPNRYTDTQYFGPGTRLTVL.

V is TRBV15 and J is TRBJ1-5; D might be TRBD1 (5 bases). The CDR3 contains 13 residues. Trimming cost V 3 bases and J 9 bases, with 12 bases left between them. Per the germline V gene, CDR1 is LNHNV and CDR2 is YYDKDF (reference sequence). The CDR3 sequence: CATSRGGGMPQHF. In DNA form, the CDR3 reads TGTGCCACCAGCAGGGGGGGAGGGATGCCCCAGCATTTT.

This clone was counted once. The chain recombines TRBV5-1 with TRBJ2-5; D gene ambiguous. V lost 2 bases to trimming and J lost 3 bases, with 5 bases between them. The CDR3 covers 12 residues. Germline values: CDR1 SGHRS, CDR2 YFSETQ. In DNA form, the CDR3 reads TGCGCCAGCAGCTTCAGCGAAGAGACCCAGTACTTC. It specifies CASSFSEETQYF.

V usage is TRBV2 and J usage is TRBJ1-2, with 8 bases matching TRBD1. This CDR3 is 14 amino acids long. V trimming: 1 base; J trimming: 8 bases; junction bases outside the gene matches: 6. Per the germline V gene, CDR1 is SNHLY and CDR2 is FYNNEI. CDR3 region: CASSEGDRTRGYTF. CDR3 sequence (DNA): TGTGCCAGCAGTGAAGGGGACAGGACGAGGGGCTACACCTTC.

J is TRBJ2-1 and V is TRBV4-3; possible D gene TRBD1, 7 bases. This CDR3 is 18 amino acids long. The germline V gene encodes CDR1 LGHNA and CDR2 YSLEER. V gave up 0 bases and J gave up 3 bases, with 18 bases separating them. The CDR3 DNA reads as TGCGCCAGCAGCCAAGATATGGTGAGGCAGGGGGGCTACAATGAGCAGTTCTTC. It translates to CASSQDMVRQGGYNEQFF.

This clone has a single count. This chain links TRBV9 with TRBJ2-1, with a weak D call TRBD1 (6 bases). CDR1 and CDR2 (germline): SGDLS, YYNGEE. The CDR3 is 16 amino acids. V gave up 0 bases and J gave up 0 bases, with 10 bases separating them. This chain's CDR3 is CASSVVQGSSYNEQFF. For the CDR3, the DNA is TGTGCCAGCAGCGTAGTCCAGGGGAGCTCCTACAATGAGCAGTTCTTC.

A single count supports this clone. This chain uses TRBV2 with TRBJ1-1; D possibly corresponds to TRBD1 (5 bases). The CDR3 contains 12 residues. Trimming stripped 6 bases from V and 5 bases from J, with 10 bases between. Germline CDR1 and CDR2: SNHLY and FYNNEI. In DNA form, the CDR3 reads TGTGCCAGCAGCCAGGGAGGGACTGAAGCTTTCTTT. Encoded protein: CASSQGGTEAFF.

The chain employs TRBV10-3 and TRBJ2-7; 14 bases line up with TRBD2. Germline V gene lookup returns CDR1 ENHRY and CDR2 SYGVKD. The CDR3 runs 14 residues. Trimming took 6 bases from V and 2 from J; bases not matched to a gene: 0. This CDR3 reads CAIRTSGGAYEQYF. The CDR3, as DNA: TGTGCCATCAGGACTAGCGGGGGGGCCTACGAGCAGTACTTC.

J is TRBJ2-2 and V is TRBV2, with D possibly matching TRBD2 (5 bases). Per the germline V gene, CDR1 is SNHLY and CDR2 is FYNNEI. This CDR3 spans 15 amino acids. Trimming pared 8 bases from V and 1 base from J, leaving 14 bases between. CDR3 amino acids: CASLAVGVNTGELFF. Here the CDR3 DNA reads TGTGCCAGCTTGGCGGTCGGGGTGAACACCGGGGAGCTGTTTTTT.

This clone was picked up one time. The CDR3, as DNA: TGTGCCAGCAGCCAAGGGGTTCCAGAGACCCAGTACTTC. Its protein product is CASSQGVPETQYF. The chain recombines TRBV7-2 with TRBJ2-5; weak D call: TRBD1 (5 bases). V lost 5 bases, J lost 4 bases, and 11 bases lay in between. CDR1 SGHTA and CDR2 FQGNSA come from the germline V gene. This CDR3 contains 13 residues.

The chain has TRBV2 and TRBJ1-2; no clear D gene. V shed 5 bases and J shed 0 bases, with 13 bases lying between them. The CDR3 runs 15 residues. Germline V gene lookup returns CDR1 SNHLY and CDR2 FYNNEI. In DNA form, the CDR3 reads TGTGCCAGCAGTTATACCAGGCGCTCTAACTATGGCTACACCTTC. The encoded protein is CASSYTRRSNYGYTF. Supplemented by reference TRBV2 and TRBJ1-2, the full variable domain reads EPEVTQTPSHQVTQMGQEVILRCVPISNHLYFYWYRQILGQKVEFLVSFYNNEISEKSEIFDDQFSVERPDGSNFTLKIRSTKLEDSAMYFCASSYTRRSNYGYTFGSGTRLTVV.

The chain links TRBV4-3 to TRBJ1-4, with D unclear. Trimming removed 1 base at V and 3 bases at J, with 15 bases between. The CDR3 spans 17 residues. CDR1 is LGHNA and CDR2 is YSLEER in the germline V gene. CDR3 nucleotide sequence: TGCGCCAGCAGCCAAGCAGTCATTCAGCGGTCTAATGAAAAACTGTTTTTT. It translates to CASSQAVIQRSNEKLFF.

This chain connects TRBV7-2 to TRBJ2-7; D is possibly TRBD2 (6 bases). Per germline, CDR1 SGHTA and CDR2 FQGNSA. V was shortened by 5 bases and J by 7 bases, with 24 bases between the two germline ends. The CDR3 loop spans 16 amino acids. The CDR3 nucleotides read TGTGCCAGCAGCCCCCTGGGACCCTCCACAGGACTAGAGCAGTACTTC. Amino acids: CASSPLGPSTGLEQYF.

V gene TRBV28 combines with J gene TRBJ1-2; a weak D match, TRBD1 (6 bases). With 9 bases removed from V and 8 bases from J, the gap between germline ends came to 25 bases. CDR3 length: 15 residues. The germline CDR1 and CDR2 sequences are MDHEN and SYDVKM. The CDR3 sequence is CASAVPSRGAGGYTF. The CDR3, as DNA: TGTGCCAGTGCAGTTCCAAGTCGGGGGGCGGGCGGCTACACCTTC.

The rearrangement links TRBV5-6 to TRBJ1-4; D perhaps matches TRBD1 (6 bases). The CDR3 is 14 residues long. V was shortened by 0 bases and J by 7 bases, with 10 bases between the two germline ends. Germline CDR1 is SGHDT and CDR2 is YYEEEE. DNA for the CDR3: TGTGCCAGCAGCTTGGTTGGGGGCCGTGAAAAACTGTTTTTT. Translation gives CASSLVGGREKLFF.

This clone was seen only once. The chain uses TRBV19 and TRBJ1-1; possible D gene TRBD1, 6 bases. Trimming cost V 5 bases and J 8 bases, with 12 bases left between them. In germline, CDR1 is LNHDA, CDR2 SQIVND (reference sequence). The CDR3 length is 12 residues. CDR3 in DNA: TGTGCCAGTAGTCTAAGGACAGAGGAAGCTTTCTTT. This encodes CASSLRTEEAFF.

The V and J genes are TRBV6-2 or TRBV6-3 and TRBJ1-2; possibly TRBD1 for D (6 bases). V was cut by 6 bases and J by 4 bases, with 12 bases left in between. The CDR3 loop spans 13 amino acids. From germline, CDR1 is MNHEY and CDR2 SVGEGT. The CDR3 DNA is TGTGCCAGCAGCAACGACAGGATCTATGGCTACACCTTC. Translating it yields CASSNDRIYGYTF.